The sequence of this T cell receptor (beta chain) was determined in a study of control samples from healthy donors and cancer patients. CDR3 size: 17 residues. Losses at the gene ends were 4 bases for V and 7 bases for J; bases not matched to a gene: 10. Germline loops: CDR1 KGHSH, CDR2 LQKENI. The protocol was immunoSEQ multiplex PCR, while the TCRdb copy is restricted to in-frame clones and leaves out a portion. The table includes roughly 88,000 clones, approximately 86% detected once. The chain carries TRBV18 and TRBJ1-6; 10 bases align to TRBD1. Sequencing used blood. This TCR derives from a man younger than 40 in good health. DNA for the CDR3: TGTGCCAGCTCACGTGCCGGGACAGGGGTCCACAATTCACCCCTCCACTTT. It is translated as CASSRAGTGVHNSPLHF.